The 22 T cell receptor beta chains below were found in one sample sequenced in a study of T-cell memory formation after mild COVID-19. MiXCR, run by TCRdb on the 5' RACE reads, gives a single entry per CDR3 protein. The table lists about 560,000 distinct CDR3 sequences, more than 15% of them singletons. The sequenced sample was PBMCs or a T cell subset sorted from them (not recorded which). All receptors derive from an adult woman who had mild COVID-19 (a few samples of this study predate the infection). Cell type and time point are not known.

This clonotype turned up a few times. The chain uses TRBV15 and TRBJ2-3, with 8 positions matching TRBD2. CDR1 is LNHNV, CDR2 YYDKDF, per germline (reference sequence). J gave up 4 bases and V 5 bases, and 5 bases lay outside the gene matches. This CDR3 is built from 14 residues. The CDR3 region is CATSAGGDPDTQYF. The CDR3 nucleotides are TGTGCCACCAGCGCCGGGGGGGATCCAGATACGCAGTATTTT.

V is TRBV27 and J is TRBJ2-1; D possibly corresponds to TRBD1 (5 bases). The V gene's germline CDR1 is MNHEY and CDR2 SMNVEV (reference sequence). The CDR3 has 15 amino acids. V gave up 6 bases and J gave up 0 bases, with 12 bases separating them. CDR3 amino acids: CASSNRQLSYNEQFF. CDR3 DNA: TGTGCCAGCAGCAATCGACAGCTCTCCTACAATGAGCAGTTCTTC.

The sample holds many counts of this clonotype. The CDR3 DNA is TGTGCCTGGAGTATCCGGAGGGGTGATACGCAGTATTTT. This translates into CAWSIRRGDTQYF. The J gene is TRBJ2-3, the V gene TRBV30; D possibly corresponds to TRBD2 (6 bases). Germline V gene data show CDR1 as GTSNPN and CDR2 as SVGIG (reference sequence). V was trimmed by 2 bases and J by 6 bases, leaving 12 bases between them. The CDR3 has 13 residues.

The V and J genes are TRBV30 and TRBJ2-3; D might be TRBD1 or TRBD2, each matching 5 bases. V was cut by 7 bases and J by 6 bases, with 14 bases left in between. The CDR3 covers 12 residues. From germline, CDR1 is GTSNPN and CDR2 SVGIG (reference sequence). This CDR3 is CALGRVRDTQYF. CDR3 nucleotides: TGTGCCTTGGGACGGGTTAGGGATACGCAGTATTTT.

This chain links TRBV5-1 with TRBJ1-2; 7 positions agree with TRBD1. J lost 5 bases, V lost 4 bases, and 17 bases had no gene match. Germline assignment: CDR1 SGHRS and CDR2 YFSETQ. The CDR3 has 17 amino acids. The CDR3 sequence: CASSALTPGQTSYGYTF. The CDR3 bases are TGCGCCAGCAGCGCCCTGACTCCGGGACAGACCTCTTATGGCTACACCTTC.

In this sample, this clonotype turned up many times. The CDR3 reads CASSLERVGELFF. The CDR3 DNA sequence: TGTGCCAGCAGCTTGGAGCGGGTCGGGGAGCTGTTTTTT. The J gene is TRBJ2-2, the V gene TRBV5-5, with D possibly matching TRBD2 (6 bases). The CDR3 contains 13 residues. Trimming took off 0 bases at V and 7 bases at J, with 7 bases between the two ends. From germline, CDR1 is SGHKS and CDR2 YYEKEE (reference sequence).

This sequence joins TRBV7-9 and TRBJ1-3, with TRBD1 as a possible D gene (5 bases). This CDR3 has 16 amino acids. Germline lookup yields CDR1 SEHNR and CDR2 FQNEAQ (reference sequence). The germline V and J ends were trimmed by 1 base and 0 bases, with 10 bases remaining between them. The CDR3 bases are TGTGCCAGCAGCTTAGAGGGGACGGTCTCTGGAAACACCATATATTTT. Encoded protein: CASSLEGTVSGNTIYF.

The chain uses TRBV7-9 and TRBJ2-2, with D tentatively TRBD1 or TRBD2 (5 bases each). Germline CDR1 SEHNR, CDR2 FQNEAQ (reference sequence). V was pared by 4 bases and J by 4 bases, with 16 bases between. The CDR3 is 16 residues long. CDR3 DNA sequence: TGTGCCAGCAGCTCCCGGGACGCCGATGGCACCGGGGAGCTGTTTTTT. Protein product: CASSSRDADGTGELFF. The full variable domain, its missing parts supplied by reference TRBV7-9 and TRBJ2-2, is DTGVSQNPRHKITKRGQNVTFRCDPISEHNRLYWYRQTLGQGPEFLTYFQNEAQLEKSRLLSDRFSAERPKGSFSTLEIQRTEQGDSAMYLCASSSRDADGTGELFFGEGSRLTVL.

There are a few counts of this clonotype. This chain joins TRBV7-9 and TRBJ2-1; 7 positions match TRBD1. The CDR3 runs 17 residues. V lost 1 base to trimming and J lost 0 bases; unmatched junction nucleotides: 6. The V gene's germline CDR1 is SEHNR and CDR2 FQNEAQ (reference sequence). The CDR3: CASSLVRGQVSYNEQFF. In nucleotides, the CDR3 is TGTGCCAGCAGCTTAGTTCGTGGACAGGTCTCCTACAATGAGCAGTTCTTC.

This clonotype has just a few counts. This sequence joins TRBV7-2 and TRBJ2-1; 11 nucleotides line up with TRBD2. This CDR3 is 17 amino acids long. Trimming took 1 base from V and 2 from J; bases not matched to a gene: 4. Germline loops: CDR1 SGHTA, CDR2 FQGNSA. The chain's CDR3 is CASSLGRLAGTYNEQFF. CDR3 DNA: TGTGCCAGCAGCTTAGGTAGACTAGCGGGGACCTACAATGAGCAGTTCTTC.

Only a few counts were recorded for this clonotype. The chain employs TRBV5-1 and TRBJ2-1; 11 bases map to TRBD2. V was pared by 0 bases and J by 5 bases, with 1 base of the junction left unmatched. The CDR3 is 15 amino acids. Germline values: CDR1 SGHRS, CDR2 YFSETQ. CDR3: CASSLASGGHNEQFF. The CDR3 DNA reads TGCGCCAGCAGCTTGGCTAGCGGGGGGCACAATGAGCAGTTCTTC.

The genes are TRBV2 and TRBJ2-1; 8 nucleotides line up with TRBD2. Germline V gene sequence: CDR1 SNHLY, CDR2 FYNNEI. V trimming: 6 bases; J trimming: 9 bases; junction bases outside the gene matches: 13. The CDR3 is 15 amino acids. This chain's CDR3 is CASRAGTRLFGEQFF. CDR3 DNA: TGTGCCAGCAGGGCCGGGACTAGACTCTTTGGTGAGCAGTTCTTC. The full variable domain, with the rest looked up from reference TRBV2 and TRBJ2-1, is EPEVTQTPSHQVTQMGQEVILRCVPISNHLYFYWYRQILGQKVEFLVSFYNNEISEKSEIFDDQFSVERPDGSNFTLKIRSTKLEDSAMYFCASRAGTRLFGEQFFGPGTRLTVL.

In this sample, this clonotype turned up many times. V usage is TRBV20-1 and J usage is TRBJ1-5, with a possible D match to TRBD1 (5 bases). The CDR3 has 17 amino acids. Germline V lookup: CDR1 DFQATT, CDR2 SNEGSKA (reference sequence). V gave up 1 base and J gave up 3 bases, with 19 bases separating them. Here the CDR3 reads CSARAESDSTVNQPQHF. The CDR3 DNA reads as TGCAGTGCTAGAGCCGAGTCCGACAGCACCGTCAATCAGCCCCAGCATTTT.

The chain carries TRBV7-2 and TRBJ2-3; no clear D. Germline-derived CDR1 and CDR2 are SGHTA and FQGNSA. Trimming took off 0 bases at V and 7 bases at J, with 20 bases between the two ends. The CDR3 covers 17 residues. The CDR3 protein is CASSLAGNWALRNTQYF. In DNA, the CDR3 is TGTGCCAGCAGCTTAGCGGGAAATTGGGCCTTACGTAATACGCAGTATTTT.

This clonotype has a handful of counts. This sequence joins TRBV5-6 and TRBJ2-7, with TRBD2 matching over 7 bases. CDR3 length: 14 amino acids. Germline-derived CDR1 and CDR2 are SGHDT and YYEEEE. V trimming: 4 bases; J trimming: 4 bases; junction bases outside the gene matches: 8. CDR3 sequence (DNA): TGTGCCAGCAGCCTGGGGGGGATAAGATACGAGCAGTACTTC. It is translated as CASSLGGIRYEQYF. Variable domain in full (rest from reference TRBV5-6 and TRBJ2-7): DAGVTQSPTHLIKTRGQQVTLRCSPKSGHDTVSWYQQALGQGPQFIFQYYEEEERQRGNFPDRFSGHQFPNYSSELNVNALLLGDSALYLCASSLGGIRYEQYFGPGTRLTVT.

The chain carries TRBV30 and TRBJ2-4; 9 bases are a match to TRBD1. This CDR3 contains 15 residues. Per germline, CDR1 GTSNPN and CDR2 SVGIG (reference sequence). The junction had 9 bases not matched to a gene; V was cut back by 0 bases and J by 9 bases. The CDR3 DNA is TGTGCCTGGAGTGTAGGGACAGGGTATGGGGGCATTCAGTACTTC. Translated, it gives CAWSVGTGYGGIQYF.

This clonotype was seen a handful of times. The CDR3, as DNA: TGTGCCAGCAGCTTGTATACAGGGCGGAATTCACCCCTCCACTTT. It yields the protein CASSLYTGRNSPLHF. The rearrangement joins TRBV5-6 to TRBJ1-6; tentatively, D is TRBD1 (6 bases). The CDR3 sequence is 15 residues long. V was trimmed by 1 base and J by 7 bases, leaving 12 bases between them. The germline V gene encodes CDR1 SGHDT and CDR2 YYEEEE.

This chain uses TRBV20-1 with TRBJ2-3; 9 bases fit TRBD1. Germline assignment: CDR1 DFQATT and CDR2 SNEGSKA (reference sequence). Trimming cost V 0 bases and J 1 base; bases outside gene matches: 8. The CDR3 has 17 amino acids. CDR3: CSARDLGRTGGTDTQYF. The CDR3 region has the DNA TGCAGTGCTAGAGATTTGGGGAGGACAGGGGGCACAGATACGCAGTATTTT.

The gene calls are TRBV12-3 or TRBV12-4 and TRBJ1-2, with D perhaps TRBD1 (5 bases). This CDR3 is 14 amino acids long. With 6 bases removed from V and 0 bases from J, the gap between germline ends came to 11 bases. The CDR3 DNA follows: TGTGCCAGCAGAGGGACGCGGACTAACTATGGCTACACCTTC. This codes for CASRGTRTNYGYTF.

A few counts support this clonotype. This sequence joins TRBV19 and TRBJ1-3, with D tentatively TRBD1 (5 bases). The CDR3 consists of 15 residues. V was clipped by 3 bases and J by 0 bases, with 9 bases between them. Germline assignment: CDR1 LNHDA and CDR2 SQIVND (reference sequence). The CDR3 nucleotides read TGTGCCAGTAGTATGGGACCGGACTCTGGAAACACCATATATTTT. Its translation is CASSMGPDSGNTIYF.

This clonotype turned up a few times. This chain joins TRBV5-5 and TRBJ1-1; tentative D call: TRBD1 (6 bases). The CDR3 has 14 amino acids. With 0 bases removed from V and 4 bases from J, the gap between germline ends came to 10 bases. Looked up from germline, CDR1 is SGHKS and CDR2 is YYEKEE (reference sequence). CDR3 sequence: CASSLEQGGTEAFF. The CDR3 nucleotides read TGTGCCAGCAGCTTGGAACAGGGTGGCACTGAAGCTTTCTTT.

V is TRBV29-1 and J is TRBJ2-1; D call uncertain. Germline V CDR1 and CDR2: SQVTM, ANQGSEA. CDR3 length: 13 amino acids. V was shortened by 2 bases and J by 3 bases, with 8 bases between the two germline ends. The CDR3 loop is CSVERVIYNEQFF. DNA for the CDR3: TGCAGCGTTGAAAGGGTCATCTACAATGAGCAGTTCTTC.